These 9 T cell receptor beta chains came from one sample sequenced in a study of beta chain features in type 1 diabetes (dated by TCRdb to 2016 to 2019). Library generation was performed with the immunoSEQ multiplex PCR assay. The entire amount of isolated RNA was reverse transcribed using the High Capacity cDNA Reverse Transcription Kit, so the sequenced TCRB transcripts were expressed ones. The table comes from immuneACCESS by way of TCRdb, which keeps in-frame sequences with V and J called. Part of the clones is missing from these tables; in studies checked, under half for an unresolved V gene and the rest for unknown reasons. The sample table lists some 40,000 clones, approximately 50% of them with a count of one. The ten largest clones capture 0.6% to 0.85% of the sample. The sample comprised central memory CD4+ T cells from blood. The receptor source for this set is a woman between 18 and 29 years old in good health.

This clone has only a few counts. The chain carries TRBV25-1 and TRBJ1-2, with D maybe TRBD1 (5 bases). The CDR3 runs 13 residues. Germline loops: CDR1 MGHDK, CDR2 SYGVNS. The V end was cut by 3 bases, the J end by 8 bases, with 13 bases between. CDR3 amino acids: CASSETGGRGYTF. The CDR3 DNA sequence: TGTGCCAGCAGTGAGACGGGGGGAAGGGGCTACACCTTC.

This clone was found a few times. This rearrangement joins TRBV7-2 to TRBJ1-1; D is unclear. The CDR3 is made up of 16 amino acids. Germline V gene sequence: CDR1 SGHTA, CDR2 FQGNSA. V was pared by 3 bases and J by 3 bases, with 17 bases between. The CDR3 DNA follows: TGTGCCAGCAGCTTCGATTCAATAAGTTCGGACACTGAAGCTTTCTTT. Translated, it gives CASSFDSISSDTEAFF.

This clone has only one observation. This chain connects TRBV7-6 to TRBJ2-5; weak D call: TRBD1 (7 bases). V was shortened by 1 base and J by 9 bases, with 18 bases between the two germline ends. Germline CDR1 reads SGHVS; CDR2 reads FNYEAQ. The CDR3 is 15 amino acids. The CDR3 sequence: CASSLVWDSPGAQYF. CDR3 bases: TGTGCCAGCAGCTTAGTATGGGACAGTCCGGGGGCCCAGTACTTC. The full variable domain, with the rest looked up from reference TRBV7-6 and TRBJ2-5, is GAGVSQSPRYKVTKRGQDVALRCDPISGHVSLYWYRQALGQGPEFLTYFNYEAQQDKSGLPNDRFSAERPEGSISTLTIQRTEQRDSAMYRCASSLVWDSPGAQYFGPGTRLLVL.

The chain is built from TRBV28 and TRBJ2-1; 11 bases fit TRBD1. Germline V gives CDR1 MDHEN, CDR2 SYDVKM. This CDR3 region has 16 residues. V shed 3 bases, J shed 4 bases, and the junction held 5 bases outside the gene matches. This chain's CDR3 is CASSFPGTGGYNEQFF. The DNA of the CDR3 is TGTGCCAGCAGTTTCCCCGGGACAGGGGGTTACAATGAGCAGTTCTTC.

The chain joins TRBV2 to TRBJ2-5; D might be TRBD2 (5 bases). Germline V gene lookup returns CDR1 SNHLY and CDR2 FYNNEI. Trimming stripped 7 bases from V and 11 bases from J, with 17 bases between. The CDR3 contains 12 residues. The chain's CDR3 is CASILWGDEQYF. In nucleotides, the CDR3 is TGTGCCAGCATACTTTGGGGAGATGAGCAGTACTTC.

This chain uses TRBV29-1 with TRBJ1-2; D is unclear. The CDR3 has 14 amino acids. Trimming cost V 3 bases and J 5 bases, with 16 bases left between them. Germline CDR1 is SQVTM and CDR2 is ANQGSEA. The CDR3 nucleotides are TGCAGCGTTGAGTCCCCCGATCACTTTTATGGCTACACCTTC. Its translation is CSVESPDHFYGYTF.

V is TRBV18 and J is TRBJ1-5; 10 nucleotides agree with TRBD1. Losses at the gene ends were 3 bases for V and 5 bases for J; bases not matched to a gene: 4. CDR3 length: 15 amino acids. The V gene's germline CDR1 is KGHSH and CDR2 LQKENI. The CDR3 DNA reads TGTGCCAGCTCACCGGGACAGGGGAGTTATCAGCCCCAGCATTTT. It specifies CASSPGQGSYQPQHF.

This clone has a handful of counts. This chain connects TRBV19 to TRBJ2-6, with 7 bases matching TRBD2. Germline V gene sequence: CDR1 LNHDA, CDR2 SQIVND (reference sequence). This CDR3 region has 15 residues. Trimming took 3 bases from V and 2 from J; bases not matched to a gene: 1. CDR3 sequence: CASSMGGTGANVLTF. The CDR3 region has the DNA TGTGCCAGTAGTATGGGAGGGACTGGGGCCAACGTCCTGACTTTC. Together with reference TRBV19 and TRBJ2-6, the CDR3 gives the full variable domain: DGGITQSPKYLFRKEGQNVTLSCEQNLNHDAMYWYRQDPGQGLRLIYYSQIVNDFQKGDIAEGYSVSREKKESFPLTVTSAQKNPTAFYLCASSMGGTGANVLTFGAGSRLTVL.

This clone was observed once. The V and J genes are TRBV5-1 and TRBJ2-3; 7 nucleotides line up with TRBD2. In germline, CDR1 is SGHRS, CDR2 YFSETQ. The ends lost 1 base at V and 6 bases at J; junction bases unmatched: 5. CDR3 length: 14 amino acids. CDR3 sequence: CASSLLAAGDTQYF. DNA for the CDR3: TGCGCCAGCAGCTTGCTAGCGGCTGGGGATACGCAGTATTTT.